This note documents a single T cell receptor beta chain sequence. Germline V gives CDR1 MDHEN, CDR2 SYDVKM. This CDR3 region has 15 residues. V was clipped by 5 bases and J by 2 bases; unmatched bases: 6. The donors, all of them Caucasian adults, lived in Nashville, Tennessee. Deep-level assay runs were performed. Authors' processing steps: Junction-only immunoSEQ sequences carried no quality scores, so filtering differed. Libraries were prepared by immunoSEQ multiplex PCR; TCRdb keeps only in-frame clonotypes and omits some of them. That table supplies the V and J calls and clone size; D and trimming were determined from the DNA. Among fewer than 600,000 clones, about four fifths were seen once, and the ten largest hold 10% to 15%. This record comes from a study of shared clonotypes between healthy human individuals.

The chain recombines TRBV28 with TRBJ2-3; 8 bases are a match to TRBD2. The source of this sequence is a middle-aged woman in good health. Some clones in this sample may be carry-over from other donors' samples. Source material: PBMCs. This CDR3 reads CASSPPGLVTDTQYF. The DNA for the CDR3 is TGTGCCAGCAGTCCCCCGGGACTAGTCACAGATACGCAGTATTTT.